The present T cell receptor (beta chain) was sequenced within a study of cytomegalovirus exposure and HLA in healthy donors. Turning to this clone: Its antigen is not known.

Overall study results and limits: In an earlier analysis, in 587 donors, most V segments appeared productive either ~87% or ~30% of the time.

Germline V lookup: CDR1 MNHEY, CDR2 SMNVEV (reference sequence). This CDR3 has 16 amino acids. Unmatched junction bases numbered 4, after V lost 5 bases and J lost 1 base. PCR employed 60 Vbeta and 13 Jbeta primers. This table comes from immunoSEQ multiplex PCR, and its TCRdb copy is limited to in-frame clones, with some not included. The data contain some 190,000 clones, around 80% of them seen just once; the ten biggest clones take up 1.4%. The source of this sequence is a man younger than 35 in good health and CMV-seronegative. The sequenced material came from PBMCs. V and J are TRBV27 and TRBJ2-2; 10 bases align to TRBD1. CDR3 coding DNA: TGTGCCAGCAGTCGCGGACAGGGGGTGAACACCGGGGAGCTGTTTTTT. Its translation: CASSRGQGVNTGELFF.